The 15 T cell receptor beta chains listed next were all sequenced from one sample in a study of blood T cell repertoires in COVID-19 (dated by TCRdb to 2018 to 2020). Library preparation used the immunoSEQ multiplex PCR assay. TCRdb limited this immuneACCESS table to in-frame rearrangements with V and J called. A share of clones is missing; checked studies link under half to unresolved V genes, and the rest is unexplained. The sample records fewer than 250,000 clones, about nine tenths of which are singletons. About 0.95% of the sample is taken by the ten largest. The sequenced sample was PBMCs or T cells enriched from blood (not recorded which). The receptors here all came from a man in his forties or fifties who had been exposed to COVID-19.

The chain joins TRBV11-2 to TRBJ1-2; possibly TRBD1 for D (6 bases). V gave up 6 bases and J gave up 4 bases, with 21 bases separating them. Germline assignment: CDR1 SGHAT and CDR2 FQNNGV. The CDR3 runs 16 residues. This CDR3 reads CASRSIRDIKFYGYTF. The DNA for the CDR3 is TGTGCCAGCAGGTCAATTCGGGACATCAAATTCTATGGCTACACCTTC.

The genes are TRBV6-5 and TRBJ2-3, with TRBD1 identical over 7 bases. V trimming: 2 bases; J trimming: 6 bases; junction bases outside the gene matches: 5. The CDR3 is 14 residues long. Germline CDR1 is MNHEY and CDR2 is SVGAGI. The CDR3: CASSYRQGDDTQYF. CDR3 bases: TGTGCCAGCAGTTACCGACAGGGCGATGATACGCAGTATTTT.

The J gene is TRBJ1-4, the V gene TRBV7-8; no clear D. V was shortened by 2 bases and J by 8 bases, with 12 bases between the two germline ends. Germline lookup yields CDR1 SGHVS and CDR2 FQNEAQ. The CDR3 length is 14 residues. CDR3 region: CASSLRGTDEKLFF. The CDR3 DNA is TGTGCCAGCAGCTTACGGGGAACGGACGAAAAACTGTTTTTT.

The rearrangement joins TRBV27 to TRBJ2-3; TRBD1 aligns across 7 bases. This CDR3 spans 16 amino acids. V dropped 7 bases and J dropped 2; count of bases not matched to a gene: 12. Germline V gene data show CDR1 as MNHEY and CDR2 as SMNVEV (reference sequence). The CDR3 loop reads CASTVNPGQHTDTQYF. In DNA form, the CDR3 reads TGTGCCAGCACCGTAAACCCGGGACAGCACACAGATACGCAGTATTTT.

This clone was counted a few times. This CDR3 reads CASSLGGQGANTEAFF. The CDR3, as DNA: TGTGCCAGCAGCTTAGGGGGACAGGGGGCGAACACTGAAGCTTTCTTT. V usage is TRBV11-1 and J usage is TRBJ1-1; 12 bases align to TRBD1. Unmatched junction bases numbered 1, after V lost 1 base and J lost 1 base. The CDR3 contains 16 residues. Germline V CDR1 and CDR2: SGHAT, FQDESV (reference sequence). Combining the CDR3 with reference TRBV11-1 and TRBJ1-1 gives the whole variable domain EAEVAQSPRYKITEKSQAVAFWCDPISGHATLYWYRQILGQGPELLVQFQDESVVDDSQLPKDRFSAERLKGVDSTLKIQPAELGDSAMYLCASSLGGQGANTEAFFGQGTRLTVV.

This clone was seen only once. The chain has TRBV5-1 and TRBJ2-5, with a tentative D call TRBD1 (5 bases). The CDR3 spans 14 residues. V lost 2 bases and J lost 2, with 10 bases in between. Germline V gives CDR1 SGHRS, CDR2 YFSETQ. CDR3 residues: CASSFRTSQETQYF. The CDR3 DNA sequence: TGCGCCAGCAGCTTCAGGACATCTCAAGAGACCCAGTACTTC.

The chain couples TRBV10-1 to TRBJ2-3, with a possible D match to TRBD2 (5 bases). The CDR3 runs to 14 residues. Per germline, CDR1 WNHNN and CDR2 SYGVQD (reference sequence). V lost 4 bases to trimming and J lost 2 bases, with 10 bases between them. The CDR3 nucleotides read TGCGCCAGCAGTGGAGGGATACCCACAGATACGCAGTATTTT. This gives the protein CASSGGIPTDTQYF.

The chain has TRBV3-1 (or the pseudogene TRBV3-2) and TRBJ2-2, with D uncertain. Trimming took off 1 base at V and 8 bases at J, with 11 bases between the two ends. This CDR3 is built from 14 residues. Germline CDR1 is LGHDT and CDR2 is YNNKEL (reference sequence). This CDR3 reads CASSQVPSTGELFF. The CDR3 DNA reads TGTGCCAGCAGCCAAGTTCCCTCCACAGGGGAGCTGTTTTTT.

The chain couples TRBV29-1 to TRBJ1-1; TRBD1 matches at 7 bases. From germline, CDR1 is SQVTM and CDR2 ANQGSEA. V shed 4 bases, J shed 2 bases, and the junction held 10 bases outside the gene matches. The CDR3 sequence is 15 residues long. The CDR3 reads CSVGGQYPQNTEAFF. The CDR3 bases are TGCAGCGTTGGGGGACAGTATCCCCAAAACACTGAAGCTTTCTTT.

The DNA for the CDR3 is TGTGCCAGCAGCTTAGTCGGGGGGGGAGGAGAGACCCAGTACTTC. Protein sequence: CASSLVGGGGETQYF. The chain recombines TRBV11-2 with TRBJ2-5; 8 bases fit TRBD2. Per germline, CDR1 SGHAT and CDR2 FQNNGV. The CDR3 covers 15 residues. The V gene end was trimmed by 1 base and the J gene end by 4 bases; junction bases not matched to a gene: 5.

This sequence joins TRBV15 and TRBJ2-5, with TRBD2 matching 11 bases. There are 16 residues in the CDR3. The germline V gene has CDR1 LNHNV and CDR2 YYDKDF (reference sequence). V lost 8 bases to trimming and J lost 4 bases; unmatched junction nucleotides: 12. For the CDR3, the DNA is TGTGCCACCTCAGCGATAGCGGGAGGGCCGGGAGAGACCCAGTACTTC. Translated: CATSAIAGGPGETQYF.

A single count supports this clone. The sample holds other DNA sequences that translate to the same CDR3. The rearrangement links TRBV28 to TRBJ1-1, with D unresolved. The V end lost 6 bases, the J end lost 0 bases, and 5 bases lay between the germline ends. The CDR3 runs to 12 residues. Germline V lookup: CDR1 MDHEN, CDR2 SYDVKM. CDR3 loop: CASRSVNTEAFF. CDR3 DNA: TGTGCCAGCAGATCAGTGAACACTGAAGCTTTCTTT.

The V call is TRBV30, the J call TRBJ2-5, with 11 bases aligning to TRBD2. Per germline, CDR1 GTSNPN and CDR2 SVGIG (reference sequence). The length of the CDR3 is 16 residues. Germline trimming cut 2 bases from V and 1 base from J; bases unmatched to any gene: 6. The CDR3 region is CAWSIPLAGAQETQYF. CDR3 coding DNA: TGTGCCTGGAGTATACCACTAGCGGGAGCCCAAGAGACCCAGTACTTC.

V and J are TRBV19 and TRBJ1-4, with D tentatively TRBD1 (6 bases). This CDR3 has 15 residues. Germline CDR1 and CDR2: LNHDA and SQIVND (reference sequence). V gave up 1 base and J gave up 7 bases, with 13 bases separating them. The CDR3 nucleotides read TGTGCCAGTAGTATAGGCGACAGGATAGTTGAAAAACTGTTTTTT. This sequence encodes CASSIGDRIVEKLFF.

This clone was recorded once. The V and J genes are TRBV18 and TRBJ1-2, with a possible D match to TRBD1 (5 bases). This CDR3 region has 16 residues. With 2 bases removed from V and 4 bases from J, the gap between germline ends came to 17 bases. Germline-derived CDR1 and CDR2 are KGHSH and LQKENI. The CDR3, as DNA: TGTGCCAGCTCACCATTGACCGTAGGGGATCCCTATGGCTACACCTTC. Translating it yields CASSPLTVGDPYGYTF.